This TCR beta chain emerged from a study of CD8 T cells in Susac syndrome. TCR beta sequences were obtained from blood CD8+ and CD4+ T cells. Included as multiple sclerosis controls were treatment-naive patients who had stable or active relapsing-remitting disease. Whole-study results and caveats: The study recognized that the number of individuals in its TCR sequencing and HLA analysis was relatively small.

RNA in amounts of roughly 0.5 to 1 ug was reverse transcribed with random hexamers. Amplification of TCR beta CDR3 spanned 54 Vbeta and 13 Jbeta via immunoSEQ multiplex PCR. One entry per CDR3 protein results from TCRdb running MiXCR on the immunoSEQ multiplex PCR reads. Here the sample spans 400,000 or so distinct CDR3 sequences, approximately 85% being singletons. This clonotype was seen only once. Its antigen is not identified. Source material: CD8+ T cells from PBMCs. This TCR was sampled from a human donor with multiple sclerosis.

The CDR3 region has the DNA TGTGCCAGCAGCCGGGACAGGGGGCGTTCCCACTATGGCTACACCTTC. Amino acids: CASSRDRGRSHYGYTF. The chain couples TRBV5-6 to TRBJ1-2; 12 bases map to TRBD1. Trimming at V came to 4 bases and at J to 3 bases, leaving 7 bases not matched to a gene. CDR3 size: 16 residues. Germline CDR1 SGHDT, CDR2 YYEEEE.